The 14 T cell receptor beta chains listed next were all sequenced from one sample in a study of T cell changes during pregnancy in multiple sclerosis. Profiled with immunoSEQ multiplex PCR; TCRdb holds only in-frame clones, not every one. The data show 100,000 or so clones, about 91% seen once. Material: peripheral blood, obtained in the second trimester of pregnancy. The source of these receptors is a female donor with multiple sclerosis, enrolled in a pregnancy study.

This sequence joins TRBV21-1 and TRBJ2-1; the table's D call of TRBD1 was not tested on the DNA. TRBV21-1 is an annotated pseudogene. The CDR3 has 15 residues. As DNA, the CDR3 is TGTGCCAGCAGCCAGGGGACAGGGGGCTACAATGAGCAGTTCTTC. It translates to CASSQGTGGYNEQFF.

This rearrangement joins TRBV6-1 to TRBJ2-7; weak D call: TRBD2 (6 bases). The germline CDR1 and CDR2 sequences are MNHNS and SASEGT. The CDR3 runs 14 residues. Deletions cut 0 bases from V and 0 bases from J, with 6 bases between. CDR3 protein: CASSEARDSYEQYF. The CDR3 DNA sequence: TGTGCCAGCAGTGAAGCGCGGGACTCCTACGAGCAGTACTTC.

This clone was detected only once. The chain uses TRBV5-6 and TRBJ2-7, with 11 bases fitting TRBD2. V dropped 3 bases and J dropped 7; count of bases not matched to a gene: 12. The CDR3 extends over 16 amino acids. Germline CDR1 is SGHDT and CDR2 is YYEEEE. The CDR3 loop reads CASSWETSGVHGEQYF. The CDR3 DNA is TGTGCCAGCAGCTGGGAGACTAGCGGGGTCCATGGGGAGCAGTACTTC.

V usage is TRBV28 and J usage is TRBJ2-1; possibly TRBD2 for D (6 bases). This CDR3 spans 15 amino acids. V lost 3 bases and J 1 base, leaving 10 bases between the germline ends. Germline V gene lookup returns CDR1 MDHEN and CDR2 SYDVKM. CDR3 protein: CASSFWGVSYNEQFF. Here the CDR3 DNA reads TGTGCCAGCAGTTTTTGGGGGGTATCCTACAATGAGCAGTTCTTC.

CDR3 amino acids: CASSPGTANYEQYF. For the CDR3, the DNA is TGTGCCAGCAGCCCCGGGACAGCTAACTACGAGCAGTACTTC. V usage is TRBV5-6 and J usage is TRBJ2-7; 7 nucleotides match TRBD1. Per the germline V gene, CDR1 is SGHDT and CDR2 is YYEEEE. This CDR3 spans 14 amino acids. V lost 4 bases to trimming and J lost 3 bases; unmatched junction nucleotides: 7.

The V call is TRBV27, the J call TRBJ2-1; unclear D gene. Germline CDR1 reads MNHEY; CDR2 reads SMNVEV (reference sequence). V lost 6 bases, J lost 5 bases, and 17 bases lay in between. CDR3 length equals 15 residues. The CDR3 DNA sequence: TGTGCCAGCAGCCCAGATTCGACTGGCAACAATGAGCAGTTCTTC. This sequence encodes CASSPDSTGNNEQFF.

The chain combines TRBV27 with TRBJ1-4, with a weak D call TRBD1 (6 bases). The CDR3 spans 17 residues. The germline V gene encodes CDR1 MNHEY and CDR2 SMNVEV (reference sequence). The V gene lost 6 bases and the J gene lost 3 bases, with 20 bases spanning the gap. The CDR3 nucleotides read TGTGCCAGCAGCCAAACGACAGGACGGCTGGCTAATGAAAAACTGTTTTTT. It encodes CASSQTTGRLANEKLFF.

This clone was found once. The chain joins TRBV5-1 to TRBJ1-1; D not resolved. Trimming cost V 4 bases and J 6 bases, with 13 bases left between them. This CDR3 has 13 amino acids. The germline CDR1 and CDR2 sequences are SGHRS and YFSETQ. Written as DNA, the CDR3 is TGCGCCAGCAGCCGGGAAGGCTCCGCTGAAGCTTTCTTT. Protein sequence: CASSREGSAEAFF.

The CDR3 DNA reads TGTGCCAGCAGTCCGACTAGCCCGAGAACCTACGAGCAGTACTTC. Translated: CASSPTSPRTYEQYF. The V and J genes are TRBV28 and TRBJ2-7; 7 nucleotides match TRBD2. This CDR3 contains 15 residues. The ends lost 5 bases at V and 2 bases at J; junction bases unmatched: 9. The germline V gene encodes CDR1 MDHEN and CDR2 SYDVKM.

The genes are TRBV25-1 and TRBJ2-1, with 10 bases lining up with TRBD2. The CDR3 contains 17 residues. CDR1 and CDR2 (germline): MGHDK, SYGVNS. The ends lost 1 base at V and 7 bases at J; junction bases unmatched: 10. CDR3 in amino acids: CASSESGSGRKMNEQFF. The CDR3, as DNA: TGTGCCAGCAGTGAATCGGGTAGCGGGAGGAAAATGAATGAGCAGTTCTTC. Full variable domain (missing parts from reference TRBV25-1 and TRBJ2-1): EADIYQTPRYLVIGTGKKITLECSQTMGHDKMYWYQQDPGMELHLIHYSYGVNSTEKGDLSSESTVSRIRTEHFPLTLESARPSHTSQYLCASSESGSGRKMNEQFFGPGTRLTVL.

To note about this clone: The same CDR3 can be traced to other DNA sequences in this sample. J is TRBJ1-1 and V is TRBV6-5; no reliable D call. Germline loops: CDR1 MNHEY, CDR2 SVGAGI. The CDR3 length is 13 residues. Trimming took 0 bases from V and 2 from J, leaving 4 bases between them. The CDR3 loop reads CASSYSRNTEAFF. The CDR3 region has the DNA TGTGCCAGCAGTTACTCGAGAAACACTGAAGCTTTCTTT.

This clone has just one count. This chain uses TRBV5-4 with TRBJ2-1, with TRBD2 matching over 9 bases. V shed 4 bases and J 5 bases; nucleotides not matched to a gene: 10. CDR3 length equals 16 residues. Germline CDR1 reads SGHNT; CDR2 reads YYREEE (reference sequence). The CDR3 protein is CASSQELAGQDNEQFF. The CDR3 DNA is TGTGCCAGCAGCCAGGAACTAGCGGGCCAGGACAATGAGCAGTTCTTC.

The sample holds one count of this clone. The rearrangement joins TRBV7-2 to TRBJ2-5; D perhaps matches TRBD1 (6 bases). In germline, CDR1 is SGHTA, CDR2 FQGNSA. The CDR3 is 14 residues long. The V and J ends lost 3 bases and 5 bases respectively, with 13 bases between them. CDR3 amino acids: CASSFRRGLETQYF. CDR3 DNA sequence: TGTGCCAGCAGCTTCCGAAGGGGGTTGGAGACCCAGTACTTC.

The J gene is TRBJ1-2, the V gene TRBV19; 9 nucleotides agree with TRBD1. J gave up 3 bases and V 5 bases, and 7 bases lay outside the gene matches. CDR3 length equals 15 residues. Germline assignment: CDR1 LNHDA and CDR2 SQIVND (reference sequence). CDR3: CASSLPGQGHYGYTF. Here the CDR3 DNA reads TGTGCCAGTAGTCTCCCGGGACAGGGACACTATGGCTACACCTTC. The entire variable domain, with the rest obtained from reference TRBV19 and TRBJ1-2, is as follows: DGGITQSPKYLFRKEGQNVTLSCEQNLNHDAMYWYRQDPGQGLRLIYYSQIVNDFQKGDIAEGYSVSREKKESFPLTVTSAQKNPTAFYLCASSLPGQGHYGYTFGSGTRLTVV.